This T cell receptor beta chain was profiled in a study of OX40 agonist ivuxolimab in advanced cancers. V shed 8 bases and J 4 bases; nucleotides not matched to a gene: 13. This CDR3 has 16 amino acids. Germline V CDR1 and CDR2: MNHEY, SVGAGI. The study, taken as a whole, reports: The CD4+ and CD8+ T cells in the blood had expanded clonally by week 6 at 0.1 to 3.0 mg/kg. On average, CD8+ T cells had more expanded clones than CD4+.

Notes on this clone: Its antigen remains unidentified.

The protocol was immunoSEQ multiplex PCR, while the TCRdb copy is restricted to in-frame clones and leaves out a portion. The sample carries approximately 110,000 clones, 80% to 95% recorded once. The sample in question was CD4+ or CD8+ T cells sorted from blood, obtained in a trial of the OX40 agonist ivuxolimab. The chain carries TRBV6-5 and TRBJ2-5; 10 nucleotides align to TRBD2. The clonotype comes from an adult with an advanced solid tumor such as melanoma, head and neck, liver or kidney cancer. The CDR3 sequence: CASRLLAGVVRETQYF. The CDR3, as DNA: TGTGCCAGCCGTTTGCTAGCGGGAGTCGTGAGAGAGACCCAGTACTTC.